The T cell receptor beta chain under discussion was sequenced for a study of cytomegalovirus exposure and HLA in healthy donors (dated by TCRdb to 2015 to 2018). With respect to the entire study: In an earlier analysis of about 560 of the donors, 276 Gb of sequence data and about 110 million unique TCR beta sequences from 150 million to 200 million T cells were reported. To predict cytomegalovirus infection status, the study brought together high-throughput TCR immunosequencing, statistical association of individual TCRs with disease status, and machine learning. Both class I and class II loci were covered by HLA typing, at four-digit resolution. A few DR-DQ haplotypes were handled as single units for association and clustering because linkage in the cohort was strong. Donor age, sex, ethnicity and CMV serostatus were collected together with the repertoire data. The study profiled the T cell repertoires of around 700 subjects by immunosequencing and related them to cytomegalovirus serostatus. All discovery cohort repertoires had been generated using a single sequencing platform. The later analysis used no new phenotypic data to find candidate immune exposures, relying instead on TCR beta sequences and their occurrence across donors. A separate validation cohort of 100 to 150 different subjects was used in addition to the roughly 670-subject first cohort. The study aimed to test whether cataloging public T cell receptors could reveal signatures of past pathogen exposure. To decide whether each TCR beta V gene segment behaved as functional or pseudogenic, an earlier analysis of approximately 620 of the donors relied on high-throughput TCR beta sequencing. A later genetic analysis took genome-wide SNP genotypes for about 55% of the 666 donors and used that subset as a discovery cohort. To study patterns of TCR occurrence, a later analysis re-analyzed previously published TCR beta repertoires from around 660 donors and added high-resolution HLA genotyping. The number of typed donors differed by locus: roughly 629-640 for A, B, C, DRB1 and DQB1; 500 to 550 for DQA1; some 610 for DPA1; and around 450 for DPB1. Of the roughly 390 genotyped donors, roughly 80% were placed in the genetic ancestry cluster associated with self-reported Caucasian donors. On average, around 200,000 unique TCR beta nucleotide sequences were sequenced per donor among a few hundred genotyped donors of the cohort, with roughly 18% of those sequences being non-productive. Approximately 330 gigabases of sequencing data and around 80 million unique TCR sequences made up an early release that covered some 640 HLA-typed donors.

In total, 500 to 700 healthy bone marrow donors made up the cohort. All cohort members were sampled while nominally healthy, although unrecorded immune exposures were likely present. The donor tested CMV seronegative and was one of the 352 seronegative cohort members. Every donor gave a peripheral blood sample, and the peripheral blood mononuclear cells from that sample were used for TCR beta sequencing. The Qiagen DNeasy Blood Extraction Kit was used to extract genomic DNA from the blood cell samples. CDR1 SGHVS and CDR2 FQNEAQ are derived from the germline V gene. From cysteine to phenylalanine, the CDR3 is 14 amino acids long. Of all the DNA, just the CDR3 is kept, 42 bases in frame from base 1. V sheds 4 bases and J sheds 0 bases, leaving 9 bases between their ends. The study at large found these results: The only immune exposure information available for the cohort was CMV serostatus. Three of the identified cytomegalovirus-associated TCR beta chains were confirmed in vitro to be specific for cytomegalovirus antigens. Because counts were too low, 15 to 20 rarely observed V segments, including chromosome 9 orphons, were excluded from the earlier analysis of 587 of the donors. According to a later analysis, most CMV-associated TCR beta chains appeared to be HLA-restricted, and the HLA associations seemed to be driven largely by CMV exposure. A later analysis found that TCR association rates varied across HLA loci, with DRB1 alleles showing the most associated TCRs and HLA-C alleles the fewest. A later genetic analysis associated a missense DCLRE1C variant with V-gene and J-gene trimming of TCR beta chains, and an independent cohort replicated the association. In this cohort, only TCR beta chains were sequenced, and detectable features were limited by the absence of alpha or paired-chain data. A later analysis found that HLA-associated TCR beta chains were more clonally expanded and had lower generation probabilities than equally common non-associated chains. When HLA alleles, especially DR and DQ, strongly co-occurred, TCR associations were difficult to assign to individual alleles. Some IMGT-functional V segments, including TRBV6-2 and TRBV6-3, could not be distinguished by the 87-base-pair reads and were therefore excluded. An earlier analysis of around 600 of the donors showed that most TCR beta V segments appeared in productive rearrangements either about 87% or about 30% of the time, which broadly matched IMGT annotations. According to a later genetic analysis, donors in an Asian-associated ancestry cluster had fewer N-insertions in productive TCRs than the roughly 700-donor mean. According to a later analysis, parvovirus B19, influenza, CMV and Epstein-Barr virus appeared linked to several top co-occurrence clusters. A later analysis associated about 17,000 TCR beta sequences with specific HLA alleles at a false discovery rate of 0.05. Because some donors lacked HLA typing at each locus, the association tests relied only on the typed subset. Presence/absence analyses assumed roughly uniform sequencing depth across donors, an assumption that may not hold. The authors suggested that the approach could potentially be extended to other disease states and immunological phenotypes. A further reported finding was that TCR beta sequences accurately predicted the HLA-A and HLA-B alleles for most subjects in the first cohort. Most TCR sequences were seen in very few donors, while some public TCRs were found in many individuals. The classifier was reported to diagnose cytomegalovirus status with high specificity and sensitivity in both the original and validation cohorts. The sequencing pipeline was judged likely to have produced a cluster of highly shared sequence variants as a technical artifact. Correlated functional status among segregating V segments might be attributable to linkage disequilibrium, but an unknown experimental factor could not be ruled out. The study gave a list of about 160 TCR beta chains associated with cytomegalovirus.

Regarding this clone: Its antigen is not yet known. Base qualities were left out, and no much larger clone turns up one base away.

Library generation was performed with the immunoSEQ multiplex PCR assay. For the multiplex PCR, a mixture combining 60 forward primers for TCR Vbeta segments and 13 reverse primers for TCR Jbeta segments was used. A multiplex PCR assay on genomic DNA amplified the CDR3 region of rearranged TCR beta genes. The Illumina HiSeq System was used to sequence the amplified TCR beta libraries as 87-base-pair reads. In the original analysis: A later analysis counted 75 million to 100 million unique TCR beta chains across the roughly 700 repertoires, and some 11 million of these chains were shared by at least two donors. Raw reads were error-corrected and collapsed into unique sequences with a nearest-neighbor algorithm that merged closely related sequences to remove PCR and sequencing errors. CDR3 sequences were aligned to IMGT reference sequences to assign V, D and J gene segments. For a sequence to be retained, a match of at least six nucleotides was required to both a V gene segment and a J gene segment. Rearrangements were called productive when the CDR3 lacked stop codons and stayed in frame with V and J; all others were non-productive. CDR3 was defined by IMGT convention, running from the second conserved V-encoded cysteine to the conserved J-encoded phenylalanine. Sequences without an unambiguous match to a single V gene segment were excluded from the earlier analysis of a few hundred of the donors. In an earlier analysis of 450 to 700 of the donors, V segments were called functional above 56.7% productive rearrangements and were called segregating when the between-donor standard deviation exceeded 5%. A statistical classification framework was developed to diagnose cytomegalovirus status using the catalog of TCR beta chain sequences. In a later analysis, TCR nucleotide sequences were compared against IMGT/GENE-DB human TR gene sequences so that V and J genes could be assigned. A later analysis assigned CDR3 sequences and most-parsimonious VDJ recombination scenarios with the TCRdist pipeline. A later analysis defined each TCR beta chain by its CDR3 amino acid sequence plus V-gene family, and excluded reads lacking a unique V-gene family. In a later analysis, nearly 600 highly shared, low-generation-probability nucleotide sequences were removed to address suspected cross-contamination and a sequencing artifact. A later analysis calculated a clonal expansion index for each public chain from normalized within-repertoire ranks of inferred template counts. In a later analysis, generation probabilities were computed with a VDJ recombination model fitted to out-of-frame rearrangements, and the resulting probabilities were checked against IGoR. Hypergeometric tests were used in a later analysis to score TCR-TCR, TCR-HLA and TCR-CMV co-occurrence, with a repertoire-size bias correction applied to the TCR pairs. To estimate false discovery rates, a later analysis permuted the HLA or CMV assignments 20 times. In a later analysis, co-occurring TCRs were grouped using DBSCAN, and TCRdist sequence similarity was added for clustering within HLA-allele-positive subsets. Co-occurrence clustering excluded repertoires with fewer than 30,000 or more than 120,000 public chains, plus five with anomalous nucleotide sharing. In TCRdb, the immuneACCESS table is reduced to in-frame sequences with V and J assigned. These tables do not hold every clone; where another copy was compared, an unresolved V gene accounts for under half, and the others remain unexplained. That table is the source of V, J and clone size, and D and trimming were worked out from the DNA. Present in this sample are roughly 66,000 clones, roughly 79% of which were seen just once. The ten biggest clones cover less than 7.5% of the sample.

This chain joins TRBV7-8 to TRBJ1-1, with TRBD1 tentatively as D gene (6 bases match). Sample: PBMCs. The sequence came from a man in his fifties or sixties in good health and CMV-seronegative. The CDR3 protein sequence reads: CASSWDILNTEAFF. The nucleotide sequence reads as follows: TGTGCCAGCAGCTGGGACATCTTGAACACTGAAGCTTTCTTT.